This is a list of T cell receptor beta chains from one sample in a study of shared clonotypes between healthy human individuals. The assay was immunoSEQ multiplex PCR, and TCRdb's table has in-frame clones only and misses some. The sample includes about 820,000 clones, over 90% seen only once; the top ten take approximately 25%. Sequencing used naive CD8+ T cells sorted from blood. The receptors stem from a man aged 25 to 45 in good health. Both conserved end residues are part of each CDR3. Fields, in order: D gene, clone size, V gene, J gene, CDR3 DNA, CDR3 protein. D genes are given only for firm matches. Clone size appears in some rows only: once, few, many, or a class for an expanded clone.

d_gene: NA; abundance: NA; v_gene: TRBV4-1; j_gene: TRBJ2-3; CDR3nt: TGCGCCAGCAGCCAAGCTTGGGACCCAGGCCCCACAGATACGCAGTATTTT; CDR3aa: CASSQAWDPGPTDTQYF
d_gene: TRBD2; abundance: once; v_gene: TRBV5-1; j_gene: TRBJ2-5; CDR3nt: TGCGCCAGCAGCTATGGACTAGCGGGAGAGGAGACCCAGTACTTC; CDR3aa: CASSYGLAGEETQYF
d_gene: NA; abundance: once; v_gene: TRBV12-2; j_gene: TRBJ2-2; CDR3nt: TGTGCAAGTCGCCCGTGGGAGCGGCTGCCCACCGGGGAGCTGTTTTTT; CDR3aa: CASRPWERLPTGELFF
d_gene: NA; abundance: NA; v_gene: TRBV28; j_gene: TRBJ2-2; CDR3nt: TGTGCCAGCAGTTTATTGTCCAGGACGGGTGGGGAGCTGTTTTTT; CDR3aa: CASSLLSRTGGELFF
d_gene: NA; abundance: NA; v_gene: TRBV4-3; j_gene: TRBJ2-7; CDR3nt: TGCGCCAGCAGCCATTCGCCGGGGACCTACGAGCAGTACTTC; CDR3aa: CASSHSPGTYEQYF
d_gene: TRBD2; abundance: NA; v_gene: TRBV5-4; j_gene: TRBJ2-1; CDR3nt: TGTGCCAGCAGCTTGTTAAGCGGGAGCGGGTACAATGAGCAGTTCTTC; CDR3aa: CASSLLSGSGYNEQFF
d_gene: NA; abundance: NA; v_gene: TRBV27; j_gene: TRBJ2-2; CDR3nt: TGTGCCAGCAGCCCCACCTCGGGCACCGGGGAGCTGTTTTTT; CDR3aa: CASSPTSGTGELFF
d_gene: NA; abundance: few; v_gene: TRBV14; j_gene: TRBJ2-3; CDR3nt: TGTGCCAGCAGCCCCGGTGGATCTATCTACACAGATACGCAGTATTTT; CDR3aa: CASSPGGSIYTDTQYF
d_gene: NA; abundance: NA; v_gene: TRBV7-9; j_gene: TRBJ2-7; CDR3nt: TGTGCCAGCTCCTGGGAAGGGTCGGGCGAGCAGTACTTC; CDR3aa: CASSWEGSGEQYF
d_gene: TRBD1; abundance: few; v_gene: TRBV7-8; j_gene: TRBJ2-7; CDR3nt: TGTGCCAGCAGCTCCCTAGGGGGCAGTTCCTACGAGCAGTACTTC; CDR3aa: CASSSLGGSSYEQYF
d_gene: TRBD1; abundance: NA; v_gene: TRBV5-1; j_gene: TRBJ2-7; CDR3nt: TGCGCCAGCAGCTCTGCGGACAGGGGTATCTACGAGCAGTACTTC; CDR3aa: CASSSADRGIYEQYF
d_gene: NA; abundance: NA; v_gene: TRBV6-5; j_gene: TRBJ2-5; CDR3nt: TGTGCCAGCAGTTATAACGGGGGAGAGACCCAGTACTTC; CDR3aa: CASSYNGGETQYF
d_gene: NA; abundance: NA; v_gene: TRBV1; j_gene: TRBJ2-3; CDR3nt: TGCACCAGCAGCCAAGATTGGGTGGTACCCACAGATACGCAGTATTTT; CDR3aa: CTSSQDWVVPTDTQYF
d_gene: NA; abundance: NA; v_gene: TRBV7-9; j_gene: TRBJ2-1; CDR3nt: TGTGCCAGCAGATTGGAGGGCAATGAGCAGTTCTTC; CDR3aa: CASRLEGNEQFF
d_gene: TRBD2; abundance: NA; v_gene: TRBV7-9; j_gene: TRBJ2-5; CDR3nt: TGTGCCAGCAGGGGTGCTAGCGGTAAAGAGACCCAGTACTTC; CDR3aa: CASRGASGKETQYF
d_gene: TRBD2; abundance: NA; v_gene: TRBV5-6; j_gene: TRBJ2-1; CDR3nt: TGTGCCAGCAGCTTGGCCGGGACTAGCAGATTCTCCTACAATGAGCAGTTCTTC; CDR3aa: CASSLAGTSRFSYNEQFF
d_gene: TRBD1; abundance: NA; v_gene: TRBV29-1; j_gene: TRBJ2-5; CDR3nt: TGCAGCGTTGAAGGGACAGGGGCGGTGGGGGAGACCCAGTACTTC; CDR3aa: CSVEGTGAVGETQYF
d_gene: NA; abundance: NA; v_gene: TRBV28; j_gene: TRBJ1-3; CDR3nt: TGTGCCAGCAGTTACGGACTGAGCTCTGGAAACACCATATATTTT; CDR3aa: CASSYGLSSGNTIYF
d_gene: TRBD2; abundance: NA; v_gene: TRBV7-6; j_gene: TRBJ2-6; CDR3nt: TGTGCCAGCAGCCCCGCGGGGAGGGGAGCTGGGGCCAACGTCCTGACTTTC; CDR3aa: CASSPAGRGAGANVLTF
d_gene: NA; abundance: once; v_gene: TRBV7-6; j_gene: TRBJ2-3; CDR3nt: TGTGCCAGCAGCCAATTTATAGGCGCAGATACGCAGTATTTT; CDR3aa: CASSQFIGADTQYF
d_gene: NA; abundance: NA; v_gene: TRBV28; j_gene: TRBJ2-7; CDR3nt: TGTGCCAGCAGTTCCCTGACAGAGATCTCCTACGAGCAGTACTTC; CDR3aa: CASSSLTEISYEQYF
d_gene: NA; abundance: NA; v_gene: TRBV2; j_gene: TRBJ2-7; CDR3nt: TGTGCCAGCAGTGTTGCGGGCGGCACCTACGAGCAGTACTTC; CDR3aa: CASSVAGGTYEQYF
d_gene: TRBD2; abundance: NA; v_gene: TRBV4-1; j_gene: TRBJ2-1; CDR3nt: TGCGCCAGCAGCCAAGCGTCGGCGGGAGGCATTGGAAGCTCCTACAATGAGCAGTTCTTC; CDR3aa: CASSQASAGGIGSSYNEQFF
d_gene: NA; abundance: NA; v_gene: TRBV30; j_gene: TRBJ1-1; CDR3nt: TGTGCCTGGAGGCCCTTGGGAGGCACTGAAGCTTTCTTT; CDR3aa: CAWRPLGGTEAFF
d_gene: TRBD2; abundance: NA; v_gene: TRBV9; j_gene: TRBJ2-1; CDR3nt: TGTGCCAGCAGCCCATCCGGGACTAGCCTTGGCGATGAGCAGTTCTTC; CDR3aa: CASSPSGTSLGDEQFF
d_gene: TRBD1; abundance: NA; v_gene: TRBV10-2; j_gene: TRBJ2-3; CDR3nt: TGCGCCAGCAGTGATGGGACAGGGGCACTGAATACGCAGTATTTT; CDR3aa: CASSDGTGALNTQYF
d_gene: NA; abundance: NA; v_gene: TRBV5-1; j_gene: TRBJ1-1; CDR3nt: TGCGCCAGCAGCTTAAGTATGAACACTGAAGCTTTCTTT; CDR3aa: CASSLSMNTEAFF
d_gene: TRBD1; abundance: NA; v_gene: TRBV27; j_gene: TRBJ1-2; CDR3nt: TGTGCCAGCATCCGTCAGGGGGAGGGTTATGGCTACACCTTC; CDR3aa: CASIRQGEGYGYTF
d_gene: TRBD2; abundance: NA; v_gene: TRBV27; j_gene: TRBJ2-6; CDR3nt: TGTGCCAGCAGTTTATTCGGGGGGGCTGGGGCCAACGTCCTGACTTTC; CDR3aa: CASSLFGGAGANVLTF
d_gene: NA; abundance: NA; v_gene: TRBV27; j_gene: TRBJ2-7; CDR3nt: TGTGCCAGCAGTTTATCGGCGGGCGAGCAGTACTTC; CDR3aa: CASSLSAGEQYF
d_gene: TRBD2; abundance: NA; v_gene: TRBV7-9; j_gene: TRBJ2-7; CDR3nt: TGTGCCAGCAGCTTAACAGCGGGAGGACCTTACGAGCAGTACTTC; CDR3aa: CASSLTAGGPYEQYF
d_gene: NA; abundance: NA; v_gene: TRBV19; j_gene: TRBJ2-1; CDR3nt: TGTGCCAGTAGTCAGGCCAACTACAATGAGCAGTTCTTC; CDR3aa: CASSQANYNEQFF
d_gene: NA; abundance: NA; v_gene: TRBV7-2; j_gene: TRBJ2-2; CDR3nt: TGTGCCAGCAGCTTATTGATGAACACCGGGGAGCTGTTTTTT; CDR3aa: CASSLLMNTGELFF
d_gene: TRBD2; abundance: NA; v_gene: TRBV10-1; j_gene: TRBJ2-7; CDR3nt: TGCGCCAGCAGTAATAGCGGGGGAATCTACGAGCAGTACTTC; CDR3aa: CASSNSGGIYEQYF
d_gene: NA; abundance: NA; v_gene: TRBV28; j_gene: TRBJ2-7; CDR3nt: TGTGCCAGCCACGACCGAGAGCAGGACCCTTTCTCCTACGAGCAGTACTTC; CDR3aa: CASHDREQDPFSYEQYF
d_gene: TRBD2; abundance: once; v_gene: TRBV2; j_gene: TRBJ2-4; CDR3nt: TGTGCCAGCAGCGAGTCCAGGGGTAGCGGGAGTAACATTCAGTACTTC; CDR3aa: CASSESRGSGSNIQYF
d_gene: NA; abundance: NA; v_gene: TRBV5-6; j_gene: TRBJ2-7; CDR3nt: TGTGCCAGCAGCTTCGGTTCTTCTTACTACGAGCAGTACTTC; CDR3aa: CASSFGSSYYEQYF
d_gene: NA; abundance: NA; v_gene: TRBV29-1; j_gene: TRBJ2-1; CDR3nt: TGCAGCGTTGTGGCAGCAGACAATGAGCAGTTCTTC; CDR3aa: CSVVAADNEQFF
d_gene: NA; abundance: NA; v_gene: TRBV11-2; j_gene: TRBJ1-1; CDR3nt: TGTGCCAGCAGTATTACTGGGGACACTGAAGCTTTCTTT; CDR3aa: CASSITGDTEAFF
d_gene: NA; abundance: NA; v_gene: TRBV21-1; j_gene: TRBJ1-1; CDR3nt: TGTGCCAGCACGCACAGGGGCGGAACTGAAGCTTTCTTT; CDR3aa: CASTHRGGTEAFF